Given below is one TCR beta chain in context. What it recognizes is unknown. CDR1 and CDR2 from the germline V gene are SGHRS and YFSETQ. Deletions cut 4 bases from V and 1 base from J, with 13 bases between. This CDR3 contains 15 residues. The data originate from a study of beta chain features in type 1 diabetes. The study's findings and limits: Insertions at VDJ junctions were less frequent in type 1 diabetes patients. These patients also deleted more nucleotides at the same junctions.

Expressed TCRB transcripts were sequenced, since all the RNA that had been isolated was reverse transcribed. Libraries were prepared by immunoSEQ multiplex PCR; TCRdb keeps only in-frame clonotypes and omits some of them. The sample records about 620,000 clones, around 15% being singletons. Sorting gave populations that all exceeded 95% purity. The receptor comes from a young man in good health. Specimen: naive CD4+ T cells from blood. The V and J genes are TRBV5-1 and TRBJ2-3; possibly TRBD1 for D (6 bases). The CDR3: CASSPTNRGTDTQYF. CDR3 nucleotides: TGCGCCAGCAGCCCCACCAACAGGGGCACAGATACGCAGTATTTT.